The rows below give T cell receptor beta chains drawn from one sample of a study of shared clonotypes between healthy human individuals. Sequenced by immunoSEQ multiplex PCR; TCRdb stores in-frame clones only, minus some. The sample shows more than 2 million clones, just under 95% of them seen only once. Sequenced sample: naive CD8+ T cells from PBMCs. These receptor sequences come from a man between 18 and 35 years old in good health. Some clones in this sample may be carry-over from other donors' samples. CDR3s include the opening cysteine and the closing phenylalanine or tryptophan. A D gene is named only where the DNA matches it firmly. Clone size is stated in some rows and not others, as once, few, many or a class when expanded.

D: TRBD2
V: TRBV13
J: TRBJ2-7
size: .
CDR3: CASRHRTSPPHEQYF
DNA: TGTGCCAGCAGACATAGGACTAGTCCCCCCCACGAGCAGTACTTC

D: TRBD1
V: TRBV12-5
J: TRBJ1-2
size: .
CDR3: CASGLDRGLYGYTF
DNA: TGTGCTAGTGGTTTAGACAGGGGGCTATATGGCTACACCTTC

D: .
V: TRBV11-2
J: TRBJ1-6
size: .
CDR3: CASSSPLQRTAYNSPLHF
DNA: TGTGCCAGCAGTTCACCGCTACAGCGAACAGCTTATAATTCACCCCTCCACTTT

D: .
V: TRBV6-1
J: TRBJ2-1
size: .
CDR3: CASSDWDNEQFF
DNA: TGTGCCAGCAGTGACTGGGACAATGAGCAGTTCTTC

D: .
V: TRBV2
J: TRBJ1-1
size: .
CDR3: CASSELSGTEAFF
DNA: TGTGCCAGCAGTGAATTGTCAGGCACTGAAGCTTTCTTT

D: .
V: TRBV5-1
J: TRBJ1-2
size: .
CDR3: CASRGAGTNYGYTF
DNA: TGCGCCAGCAGAGGGGCAGGGACGAACTATGGCTACACCTTC

D: .
V: TRBV5-8
J: TRBJ1-1
size: .
CDR3: CASSPRTSANTEAFF
DNA: TGTGCCAGCAGCCCACGGACGTCAGCGAACACTGAAGCTTTCTTT

D: .
V: TRBV7-9
J: TRBJ2-2
size: .
CDR3: CASSARTMNTGELFF
DNA: TGTGCCAGCAGCGCCCGGACCATGAACACCGGGGAGCTGTTTTTT

D: .
V: TRBV6-5
J: TRBJ1-3
size: .
CDR3: CASTAGNTIYF
DNA: TGTGCCAGCACCGCCGGAAACACCATATATTTT

D: .
V: TRBV6-5
J: TRBJ1-1
size: once
CDR3: CASSYSRGGPEAFF
DNA: TGTGCCAGCAGTTACTCGAGGGGGGGGCCTGAAGCTTTCTTT

D: .
V: TRBV7-9
J: TRBJ1-4
size: .
CDR3: CASSPSRTNEKLFF
DNA: TGTGCCAGCAGTCCTTCACGAACTAATGAAAAACTGTTTTTT

D: .
V: TRBV6-1
J: TRBJ2-1
size: .
CDR3: CASSEAPGSEAYNEQFF
DNA: TGTGCCAGCAGTGAAGCCCCTGGGAGTGAGGCCTACAATGAGCAGTTCTTC

D: TRBD2
V: TRBV19
J: TRBJ2-2
size: .
CDR3: CASSIRLAGPLGVGELFF
DNA: TGTGCCAGTAGTATCCGACTAGCGGGACCCCTCGGTGTCGGGGAGCTGTTTTTT

D: .
V: TRBV29-1
J: TRBJ2-7
size: .
CDR3: CSVVVSSYEQYF
DNA: TGCAGCGTAGTGGTAAGCTCCTACGAGCAGTACTTC

D: .
V: TRBV11-2
J: TRBJ1-6
size: .
CDR3: CASSLFSRRGNSPLHF
DNA: TGTGCCAGCAGCTTATTCTCGAGGCGAGGGAATTCACCCCTCCACTTT

D: .
V: TRBV6-1
J: TRBJ1-1
size: .
CDR3: CASSEGPGSTEAFF
DNA: TGTGCCAGCAGTGAGGGCCCAGGGAGCACTGAAGCTTTCTTT

D: TRBD1
V: TRBV4-1
J: TRBJ1-1
size: few
CDR3: CASSPGTGWPDTEAFF
DNA: TGCGCCAGCAGCCCTGGGACAGGGTGGCCCGACACTGAAGCTTTCTTT

D: .
V: TRBV19
J: TRBJ1-5
size: .
CDR3: CASSIVGAAPYSNQPQHF
DNA: TGTGCCAGTAGTATAGTAGGGGCAGCACCCTATAGCAATCAGCCCCAGCATTTT

D: .
V: TRBV7-9
J: TRBJ2-1
size: once
CDR3: CASTFGLLPPDEQFF
DNA: TGTGCCAGCACGTTTGGGCTACTCCCCCCCGATGAGCAGTTCTTC

D: .
V: TRBV19
J: TRBJ2-7
size: .
CDR3: CASSGHYEQYF
DNA: TGTGCCAGTAGTGGACACTACGAGCAGTACTTC

D: .
V: TRBV28
J: TRBJ1-5
size: .
CDR3: CASSFIGGQSRNNQPQHF
DNA: TGTGCCAGCAGTTTTATCGGAGGACAGTCCCGTAACAATCAGCCCCAGCATTTT

D: .
V: TRBV7-2
J: TRBJ1-5
size: .
CDR3: CASSLTGWVNQPQHF
DNA: TGTGCCAGCAGCTTAACAGGGTGGGTCAATCAGCCCCAGCATTTT

D: .
V: TRBV19
J: TRBJ2-5
size: once
CDR3: CASSISPSTLETQYF
DNA: TGTGCCAGTAGTATATCGCCCTCGACTTTGGAGACCCAGTACTTC

D: .
V: TRBV7-9
J: TRBJ2-7
size: few
CDR3: CASTGGDEQYF
DNA: TGTGCCAGCACCGGCGGGGACGAGCAGTACTTC

D: .
V: TRBV10-1
J: TRBJ2-7
size: .
CDR3: CASSDSPWAYEQYF
DNA: TGCGCCAGCAGTGATTCCCCATGGGCCTACGAGCAGTACTTC

D: .
V: TRBV13
J: TRBJ1-3
size: .
CDR3: CASSSYMGPSGNTIYF
DNA: TGTGCCAGCAGCTCCTATATGGGCCCCTCTGGAAACACCATATATTTT

D: TRBD1
V: TRBV29-1
J: TRBJ1-1
size: .
CDR3: CSAADRGWNTEAFF
DNA: TGCAGCGCAGCGGACAGGGGTTGGAACACTGAAGCTTTCTTT

D: TRBD1
V: TRBV2
J: TRBJ1-5
size: .
CDR3: CASSEWQGDQPQHF
DNA: TGTGCCAGCAGTGAATGGCAGGGGGATCAGCCCCAGCATTTT

D: .
V: TRBV4-3
J: TRBJ2-5
size: .
CDR3: CASSQGYSSAQETQYF
DNA: TGCGCCAGCAGCCAGGGGTACAGCAGCGCCCAAGAGACCCAGTACTTC

D: .
V: TRBV19
J: TRBJ1-1
size: once
CDR3: CASMTGNTEAFF
DNA: TGTGCCAGTATGACAGGCAACACTGAAGCTTTCTTT

D: .
V: TRBV5-6
J: TRBJ2-7
size: .
CDR3: CASSQGLAYEQYF
DNA: TGTGCCAGCAGCCAAGGGCTGGCCTACGAGCAGTACTTC

D: .
V: TRBV4-2
J: TRBJ1-5
size: few
CDR3: CASSQGVGNQPQHF
DNA: TGTGCCAGCAGCCAAGGGGTTGGCAATCAGCCCCAGCATTTT

D: .
V: TRBV27
J: TRBJ2-1
size: .
CDR3: CASSSGIRQVEQFF
DNA: TGTGCCAGCAGTTCAGGTATCAGGCAAGTTGAGCAGTTCTTC

D: TRBD2
V: TRBV5-4
J: TRBJ2-1
size: .
CDR3: CASSPWGIASGYNEQFF
DNA: TGTGCCAGCAGCCCATGGGGGATAGCTAGCGGATACAATGAGCAGTTCTTC

D: .
V: TRBV4-1
J: TRBJ2-1
size: .
CDR3: CASSQTLTLSSYNEQFF
DNA: TGCGCCAGCAGCCAAACCCTTACCCTAAGCTCCTACAATGAGCAGTTCTTC

D: .
V: TRBV27
J: TRBJ1-4
size: .
CDR3: CASSYRAANEKLFF
DNA: TGTGCCAGCAGTTACCGGGCTGCTAATGAAAAACTGTTTTTT

D: .
V: TRBV15
J: TRBJ1-1
size: .
CDR3: CATSVRVVATEAFF
DNA: TGTGCCACCAGCGTCCGGGTGGTAGCCACTGAAGCTTTCTTT

D: .
V: TRBV27
J: TRBJ1-5
size: .
CDR3: CAAGGSNQPQHF
DNA: TGTGCCGCCGGGGGTAGCAATCAGCCCCAGCATTTT

D: .
V: TRBV27
J: TRBJ2-7
size: .
CDR3: CASLSMQYF
DNA: TGTGCCAGCCTCTCCATGCAGTACTTC

D: .
V: TRBV7-9
J: TRBJ1-2
size: .
CDR3: CASSLDRAVSDGYTF
DNA: TGTGCCAGCAGCTTAGACAGGGCGGTTTCGGATGGCTACACCTTC

D: TRBD1
V: TRBV9
J: TRBJ2-7
size: .
CDR3: CASSPGQGGLVQYF
DNA: TGTGCCAGCAGCCCGGGACAGGGAGGGTTGGTGCAGTACTTC

D: .
V: TRBV7-9
J: TRBJ2-1
size: .
CDR3: CASSLSWGLYNEQFF
DNA: TGTGCCAGCAGCTTATCCTGGGGCCTCTACAATGAGCAGTTCTTC

D: TRBD2
V: TRBV14
J: TRBJ2-1
size: .
CDR3: CASSLLAGEVNEQFF
DNA: TGTGCCAGCAGCCTCCTAGCGGGAGAGGTCAATGAGCAGTTCTTC

D: .
V: TRBV7-9
J: TRBJ2-7
size: .
CDR3: CASSLVTGPREQYF
DNA: TGTGCCAGCAGCTTAGTTACAGGACCTCGGGAGCAGTACTTC

D: TRBD2
V: TRBV7-6
J: TRBJ2-3
size: .
CDR3: CASSPGTSGSADTQYF
DNA: TGTGCCAGCAGCCCGGGGACTAGCGGGAGTGCAGATACGCAGTATTTT

D: TRBD1
V: TRBV27
J: TRBJ2-1
size: .
CDR3: CASSWGTGDYNEQFF
DNA: TGTGCCAGCAGTTGGGGGACAGGAGATTACAATGAGCAGTTCTTC

D: TRBD1
V: TRBV5-1
J: TRBJ2-1
size: .
CDR3: CASGLGRTGQNEQFF
DNA: TGCGCCAGCGGCTTGGGGAGGACAGGGCAAAATGAGCAGTTCTTC

D: TRBD1
V: TRBV7-2
J: TRBJ2-7
size: .
CDR3: CASSQVAGGYEQYF
DNA: TGTGCCAGCAGCCAGGTCGCAGGGGGCTACGAGCAGTACTTC

D: TRBD1
V: TRBV5-4
J: TRBJ1-3
size: .
CDR3: CASREDRGPGNTIYF
DNA: TGTGCCAGCAGAGAAGACAGGGGCCCTGGAAACACCATATATTTT

D: .
V: TRBV28
J: TRBJ1-1
size: .
CDR3: CASSFWRAEAFF
DNA: TGTGCCAGCAGTTTTTGGAGGGCAGAAGCTTTCTTT

D: .
V: TRBV10-3
J: TRBJ2-3
size: .
CDR3: CAISESLRISTDTQYF
DNA: TGTGCCATCAGTGAGTCGTTGCGGATTAGCACAGATACGCAGTATTTT

D: TRBD2
V: TRBV27
J: TRBJ2-3
size: .
CDR3: CASSDLLVRGEDTQYF
DNA: TGTGCCAGCAGTGACTTACTAGTGCGGGGGGAAGATACGCAGTATTTT

D: TRBD2
V: TRBV7-8
J: TRBJ2-1
size: .
CDR3: CASSTGLAGSVNEQFF
DNA: TGTGCCAGCAGCACGGGACTAGCGGGATCGGTCAATGAGCAGTTCTTC

D: .
V: TRBV15
J: TRBJ1-1
size: .
CDR3: CATSSRRNTEAFF
DNA: TGTGCCACCAGCAGCAGACGGAACACTGAAGCTTTCTTT

D: TRBD1
V: TRBV7-9
J: TRBJ2-7
size: .
CDR3: CASSYRDSLYEQYF
DNA: TGTGCCAGCAGCTACCGGGACAGTCTCTACGAGCAGTACTTC

D: .
V: TRBV2
J: TRBJ1-5
size: few
CDR3: CASSEEWGNQPQHF
DNA: TGTGCCAGCAGTGAAGAGTGGGGGAATCAGCCCCAGCATTTT

D: .
V: TRBV15
J: TRBJ1-2
size: once
CDR3: CATSSGRNYGYTF
DNA: TGTGCCACCAGCAGTGGTAGGAACTATGGCTACACCTTC

D: TRBD2
V: TRBV10-2
J: TRBJ2-7
size: .
CDR3: CASSEETSGMLQYF
DNA: TGCGCCAGCAGTGAGGAGACTAGCGGGATGTTGCAGTACTTC

D: .
V: TRBV28
J: TRBJ1-2
size: .
CDR3: CASSLLAVTNYGYTF
DNA: TGTGCCAGCAGTCTCCTGGCGGTAACTAACTATGGCTACACCTTC

D: .
V: TRBV2
J: TRBJ2-7
size: .
CDR3: CASSWSTTYEQYF
DNA: TGTGCCAGCTCTTGGAGCACCACCTACGAGCAGTACTTC